The present entry profiles one T cell receptor (beta chain) with its context. The germline gives CDR1 SGHNT, CDR2 YYREEE (reference sequence). With 4 bases clipped from V and 2 bases from J, the junction kept 5 bases outside the gene matches. The CDR3 has 15 residues. The source of the sample is a study of T cell responses to AZD1222 COVID-19 vaccine. This table comes from immunoSEQ multiplex PCR, and its TCRdb copy is limited to in-frame clones, with some not included. The sample lists around 120,000 clones, roughly nine tenths occurring once. The rearrangement joins TRBV5-4 to TRBJ2-3; 9 nucleotides agree with TRBD1. The sequence came from an adult in good health. Here the sequenced sample was peripheral blood, taken on day 0 of AZD1222 vaccination. CDR3 sequence reads: CASSRDRDLTDTQYF. CDR3 sequence (DNA): TGTGCCAGCAGCCGGGACAGGGACCTCACAGATACGCAGTATTTT.